The present entry profiles one T cell receptor beta chain with its context. Antigen: not known. Profiled with immunoSEQ multiplex PCR; TCRdb holds only in-frame clones, not every one. The sample has approximately 1.9 million clones; about 94% are singletons. The data originate from a study of shared clonotypes between healthy human individuals. Turning to the study itself: CD4 naive cells filled three plates per donor, CD4 memory three, CD8 naive two and CD8 memory one. Study-wide results and limits: Approximately 4.5% was the fraction of naive CD4 clonotypes found shared across a handful of donors.

Naive CD8 cells comprised CD45RO-negative, CCR7-positively selected cells, excluding terminally differentiated effector memory CD45RA+ cells. This receptor was taken from a man between 18 and 29 years old in good health. Some clones in this sample may be carry-over from other donors' samples. Specimen: naive CD8+ T cells from PBMCs.

The CDR3 DNA follows: TGCGCCAGCAGTGAGCTAACGGGGACTAGCGGACCAGATTACAATGAGCAGTTCTTC. Its translation: CASSELTGTSGPDYNEQFF. The rearrangement uses TRBV10-2 and TRBJ2-1, with 11 bases lining up with TRBD2. CDR1 WSHSY and CDR2 SAAADI come from the germline V gene. The CDR3 runs 19 residues. J was trimmed by 4 bases and V by 2 bases; bases with no gene match: 13.